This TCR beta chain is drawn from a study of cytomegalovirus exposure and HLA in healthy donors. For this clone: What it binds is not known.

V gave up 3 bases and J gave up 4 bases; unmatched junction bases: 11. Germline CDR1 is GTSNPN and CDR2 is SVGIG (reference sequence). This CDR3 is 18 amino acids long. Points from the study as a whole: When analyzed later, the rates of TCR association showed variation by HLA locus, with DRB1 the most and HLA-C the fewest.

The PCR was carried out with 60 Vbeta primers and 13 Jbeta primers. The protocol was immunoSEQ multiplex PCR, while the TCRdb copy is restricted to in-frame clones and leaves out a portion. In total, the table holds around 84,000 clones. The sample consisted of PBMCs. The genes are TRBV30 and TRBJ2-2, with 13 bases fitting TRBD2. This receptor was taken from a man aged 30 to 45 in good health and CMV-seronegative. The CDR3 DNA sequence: TGTGCCTGGAGGTCCCCTCAGACTAGCGGGGGGTTCACCGGGGAGCTGTTTTTT. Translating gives CAWRSPQTSGGFTGELFF.